Listed below are T cell receptor beta chains from one sample, sequenced in a study of CD8+ T cells in alopecia areata. Measured with immunoSEQ multiplex PCR; TCRdb has only the in-frame clones, and not every one. The sample shows some 110,000 clones, 55% to 70% of them seen only once. Sequencing input: CD4+ T cells sorted from blood. Every receptor here comes from a human donor in good health. CDR3s include the opening cysteine and the closing phenylalanine or tryptophan. The D gene is left open where the match is weak.

V gene: TRBV2
J gene: TRBJ2-3
D gene: TRBD2
CDR3 protein: CASSESGTSVDTQYF

V gene: TRBV19
J gene: TRBJ2-1
D gene: -
CDR3 protein: CASSPTQSSPFF

V gene: TRBV4-1
J gene: TRBJ1-1
D gene: -
CDR3 protein: CASSQGQGTNTEAFF

V gene: TRBV7-2
J gene: TRBJ2-5
D gene: -
CDR3 protein: CASSWDPQETQYF

V gene: TRBV29-1
J gene: TRBJ1-2
D gene: -
CDR3 protein: CSAQMDPNGGYTF

V gene: TRBV10-3
J gene: TRBJ2-1
D gene: -
CDR3 protein: CAISGTDEQFF

V gene: TRBV6-1
J gene: TRBJ2-7
D gene: -
CDR3 protein: CASSPTGLLNEQYF

V gene: TRBV27
J gene: TRBJ2-6
D gene: -
CDR3 protein: CASSRLSTGHSGANVLTF

V gene: TRBV5-1
J gene: TRBJ1-2
D gene: TRBD1
CDR3 protein: CASSLAGRGPDGYTF

V gene: TRBV6-1
J gene: TRBJ1-1
D gene: -
CDR3 protein: CASRSKVTGTEAFF

V gene: TRBV6-5
J gene: TRBJ1-2
D gene: TRBD1
CDR3 protein: CASWKQGPGNGYTF

V gene: TRBV13
J gene: TRBJ2-1
D gene: TRBD2
CDR3 protein: CASSPRGGGEQFF

V gene: TRBV30
J gene: TRBJ1-3
D gene: -
CDR3 protein: CAWTSGGYAGNTIYF

V gene: TRBV5-5
J gene: TRBJ1-6
D gene: -
CDR3 protein: CASSLASQNSPLHF

V gene: TRBV29-1
J gene: TRBJ2-3
D gene: TRBD2
CDR3 protein: CSGAGGAEDTQYF

V gene: TRBV2
J gene: TRBJ2-1
D gene: -
CDR3 protein: CATSAGERGLSHNEQFF

V gene: TRBV29-1
J gene: TRBJ2-3
D gene: TRBD1
CDR3 protein: CSVDRGQADTQYF

V gene: TRBV29-1
J gene: TRBJ1-1
D gene: TRBD1
CDR3 protein: CSDRTGTNTEAFF

V gene: TRBV29-1
J gene: TRBJ2-3
D gene: -
CDR3 protein: CSVEDYVLGVPDTQYF

V gene: TRBV4-1
J gene: TRBJ1-5
D gene: -
CDR3 protein: CASSQGGGDSNQPQHF

V gene: TRBV7-2
J gene: TRBJ2-3
D gene: -
CDR3 protein: CASSLGYGTDTQYF

V gene: TRBV6-5
J gene: TRBJ2-7
D gene: -
CDR3 protein: CASSYSGRGYEQYF

V gene: TRBV7-2
J gene: TRBJ2-5
D gene: -
CDR3 protein: CASSLSILQETQYF

V gene: TRBV4-1
J gene: TRBJ2-3
D gene: -
CDR3 protein: CASSHVLDTQYF

V gene: TRBV29-1
J gene: TRBJ2-1
D gene: TRBD2
CDR3 protein: CSLNAGSGGWNEQFF

V gene: TRBV7-2
J gene: TRBJ1-2
D gene: TRBD1
CDR3 protein: CASSPGTAYGYTF

V gene: TRBV15
J gene: TRBJ1-2
D gene: -
CDR3 protein: CATSSLEVADGYTF

V gene: TRBV29-1
J gene: TRBJ2-3
D gene: -
CDR3 protein: CSVDLMVADLTDTQYF

V gene: TRBV23-1
J gene: TRBJ1-5
D gene: TRBD1
CDR3 protein: CASSQWTGSQPQHF

V gene: TRBV11-2
J gene: TRBJ2-5
D gene: TRBD2
CDR3 protein: CASSNAPTSGGALETQYF

V gene: TRBV7-9
J gene: TRBJ2-3
D gene: TRBD2
CDR3 protein: CASSLGLADTDTQYF

V gene: TRBV2
J gene: TRBJ2-6
D gene: TRBD1
CDR3 protein: CASKPGQGSGANVLTF

V gene: TRBV2
J gene: TRBJ1-1
D gene: -
CDR3 protein: CASYRWGSEAFF

V gene: TRBV30
J gene: TRBJ2-7
D gene: -
CDR3 protein: CAWSPNRYEQYF

V gene: TRBV5-1
J gene: TRBJ2-5
D gene: -
CDR3 protein: CASSGVRGQETQYF

V gene: TRBV5-6
J gene: TRBJ2-1
D gene: TRBD2
CDR3 protein: CASTVAGGSYNEQFF

V gene: TRBV5-1
J gene: TRBJ2-2
D gene: TRBD1
CDR3 protein: CASSKGQAGTGELFF

V gene: TRBV30
J gene: TRBJ2-1
D gene: TRBD1
CDR3 protein: CAWRGQGALYNEQFF

V gene: TRBV7-9
J gene: TRBJ1-2
D gene: -
CDR3 protein: CASSLDFGSSGYTF

V gene: TRBV7-9
J gene: TRBJ2-2
D gene: -
CDR3 protein: CASSFDWGVNTGELFF